This T cell receptor beta chain was obtained from a study of CDR3 diversity in severe acne. TCRdb independently ran MiXCR on the PCR reads; one entry per CDR3 protein. The profile shows approximately 97,000 distinct CDR3 sequences, around 53% of them singletons. Germline CDR1 is SGHTA and CDR2 is FQGTGA. CDR3 length: 17 residues. V lost 6 bases and J 7 bases, leaving 27 bases between the germline ends. Sequencing was carried out using blood. The chain combines TRBV7-3 with TRBJ1-2, with D maybe TRBD1 (6 bases). This receptor was taken from a male donor with acne. The chain's CDR3 is CASSNVPGKAGDRGYTF. The CDR3 region has the DNA TGTGCCAGCAGTAACGTCCCCGGGAAGGCAGGGGACCGTGGCTACACCTTC.